Listed here is a single TCR beta chain. The source of the sample is a study of control samples from healthy donors and cancer patients. The germline CDR1 and CDR2 sequences are MNHEY and SMNVEV (reference sequence). The CDR3 totals 11 residues. V gave up 6 bases and J gave up 7 bases, with 10 bases separating them. This table comes from immunoSEQ multiplex PCR, and its TCRdb copy is limited to in-frame clones, with some not included. The data show about 180,000 clones, about 92% seen once. The J gene is TRBJ2-7, the V gene TRBV27, with D perhaps assigned TRBD1 or TRBD2 (5 bases each). Sequencing input: blood. This receptor was obtained from a man between 25 and 39 years old in good health. CDR3 DNA sequence: TGTGCCAGCAGCCGAGGGGTGGAGCAGTACTTC. This sequence encodes CASSRGVEQYF.